These T cell receptor beta chains were read from a single sample in a study of cytomegalovirus exposure and HLA in healthy donors. Profiled with immunoSEQ multiplex PCR; TCRdb holds only in-frame clones, not every one. Of about 360,000 clones listed, about nine tenths are singletons. The source material was PBMCs. All receptors come from a woman aged 18-30 years in good health and CMV-seronegative. Each CDR3 is given with its conserved first and last residue. The D gene is left open where the match is weak. Clone size appears in some rows only: once, few, many, or a class for an expanded clone.

.	.	TRBV7-2	TRBJ1-1	CASSFVRGAFF	TGTGCCAGCAGCTTCGTCAGGGGAGCTTTCTTT
.	once	TRBV6-5	TRBJ1-2	CASSYQQAHGYTF	TGTGCCAGCAGTTACCAGCAGGCCCATGGCTACACCTTC
TRBD1	.	TRBV29-1	TRBJ2-1	CSGAGGYSSSYNEQFF	TGCAGCGGGGCAGGGGGCTACTCGAGCTCCTACAATGAGCAGTTCTTC
TRBD1	.	TRBV6-4	TRBJ1-2	CASSEQGEGGYTF	TGTGCCAGCAGTGAACAGGGGGAAGGAGGTTACACCTTC
.	.	TRBV7-8	TRBJ1-1	CASTASWSTEAFF	TGTGCCAGCACCGCCTCGTGGAGCACTGAAGCTTTCTTT
.	once	TRBV4-1	TRBJ2-3	CASSQVAASTDTQYF	TGCGCCAGCAGCCAAGTAGCAGCTAGCACAGATACGCAGTATTTT
TRBD1	.	TRBV11-2	TRBJ1-6	CASSLSDRGTYNSPLHF	TGTGCCAGCAGCTTATCGGACAGGGGTACCTATAATTCACCCCTCCACTTT
TRBD2	.	TRBV6-1	TRBJ2-5	CASSLGGFQETQYF	TGTGCCAGCAGCTTGGGGGGGTTCCAAGAGACCCAGTACTTC
TRBD1	.	TRBV6-5	TRBJ2-1	CASRIDRVGDEQFF	TGTGCCAGCAGAATAGACAGGGTCGGCGATGAGCAGTTCTTC
TRBD2	once	TRBV9	TRBJ2-1	CASSVVPSGRGNEQFF	TGTGCCAGCAGCGTAGTTCCCAGCGGGAGAGGCAATGAGCAGTTCTTC
.	.	TRBV28	TRBJ1-5	CASSSVSQGNGGNQPQHF	TGTGCCAGCAGTTCAGTGTCACAGGGAAACGGCGGCAATCAGCCCCAGCATTTT
.	few	TRBV9	TRBJ1-3	CASSALDTASGNTIYF	TGTGCCAGCAGCGCCCTCGACACGGCCTCTGGAAACACCATATATTTT
TRBD1	.	TRBV27	TRBJ1-5	CASRSQGGGNQPQHF	TGTGCCAGCCGATCACAGGGGGGTGGCAATCAGCCCCAGCATTTT
TRBD2	.	TRBV15	TRBJ2-1	CATSRTRRLAELNEQFF	TGTGCCACCAGCAGAACCCGACGACTAGCGGAGCTCAATGAGCAGTTCTTC
.	.	TRBV2	TRBJ1-4	CASRQGGEKLFF	TGTGCCAGCAGGCAGGGTGGGGAAAAACTGTTTTTT
.	.	TRBV6-1	TRBJ2-7	CASSDRAGTYEQYF	TGTGCCAGCAGTGATCGGGCGGGAACTTACGAGCAGTACTTC
TRBD1	.	TRBV25-1	TRBJ1-2	CASSENTGGYGYTF	TGTGCCAGCAGTGAGAATACAGGGGGGTATGGCTACACCTTC
TRBD1	.	TRBV6-6	TRBJ1-2	CASSYEAGGFGYTF	TGTGCCAGCAGTTACGAGGCAGGGGGCTTTGGCTACACCTTC
TRBD2	.	TRBV4-1	TRBJ2-7	CASSQLASGGSYEQYF	TGCGCCAGCAGCCAATTGGCTAGCGGGGGCTCCTACGAGCAGTACTTC
.	.	TRBV27	TRBJ2-1	CASSLLTTYSYNEQFF	TGTGCCAGCAGTTTATTAACAACCTACAGCTACAATGAGCAGTTCTTC
.	.	TRBV16	TRBJ2-7	CASSQSPGDGYEQYF	TGTGCCAGCAGCCAATCCCCAGGGGATGGCTACGAGCAGTACTTC
.	.	TRBV2	TRBJ2-1	CASRIESEQFF	TGTGCCAGCAGGATAGAATCCGAGCAGTTCTTC
TRBD1	.	TRBV6-8	TRBJ1-2	CASSLQLGQGNGDPF	TGTGCCAGCAGTCTACAACTTGGACAGGGGAACGGCGATCCCTTC
.	.	TRBV30	TRBJ2-1	CAWMGFPLGNNEQFF	TGTGCCTGGATGGGCTTCCCCCTCGGCAACAATGAGCAGTTCTTC
TRBD1	.	TRBV27	TRBJ2-5	CASSKRDSKETQYF	TGTGCCAGCAGTAAACGGGACAGTAAAGAGACCCAGTACTTC
TRBD2	.	TRBV28	TRBJ2-2	CASSFKASSGGVDTGELFF	TGTGCCAGCAGTTTCAAGGCGTCTAGCGGGGGCGTGGACACCGGGGAGCTGTTTTTT
.	.	TRBV7-9	TRBJ2-7	CASSTTGRSYEQYF	TGTGCCAGCAGCACGACAGGCCGCTCCTACGAGCAGTACTTC
.	few	TRBV29-1	TRBJ1-2	CSADRSTGYTF	TGCAGCGCCGATCGTTCTACTGGCTACACCTTC
TRBD1	.	TRBV6-1	TRBJ1-2	CASTKSGTGDYGYTF	TGTGCCAGCACCAAATCCGGGACAGGGGACTATGGCTACACCTTC
TRBD2	.	TRBV18	TRBJ2-1	CASSPQLTSGSSYNEQFF	TGTGCCAGCTCACCACAACTTACTAGCGGGAGCTCCTACAATGAGCAGTTCTTC
.	.	TRBV11-2	TRBJ2-1	CASSLDPGLLYNEQFF	TGTGCCAGCAGCTTAGATCCCGGACTACTCTACAATGAGCAGTTCTTC
TRBD1	.	TRBV7-6	TRBJ2-2	CASSGTGGAVAGELFF	TGTGCCAGCAGCGGAACAGGGGGCGCGGTAGCCGGGGAGCTGTTTTTT